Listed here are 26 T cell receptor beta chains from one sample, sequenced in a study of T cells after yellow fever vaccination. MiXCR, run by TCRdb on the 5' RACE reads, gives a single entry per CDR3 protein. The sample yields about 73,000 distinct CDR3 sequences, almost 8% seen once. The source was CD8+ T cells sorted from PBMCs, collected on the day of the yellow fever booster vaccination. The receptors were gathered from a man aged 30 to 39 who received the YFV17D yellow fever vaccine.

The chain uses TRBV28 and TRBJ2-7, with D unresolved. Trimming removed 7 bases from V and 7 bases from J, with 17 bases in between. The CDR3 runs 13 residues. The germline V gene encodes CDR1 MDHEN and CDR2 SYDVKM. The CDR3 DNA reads TGTGCCAGCACCGACTCTAGGATGTGGGAGCAGTACTTC. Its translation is CASTDSRMWEQYF.

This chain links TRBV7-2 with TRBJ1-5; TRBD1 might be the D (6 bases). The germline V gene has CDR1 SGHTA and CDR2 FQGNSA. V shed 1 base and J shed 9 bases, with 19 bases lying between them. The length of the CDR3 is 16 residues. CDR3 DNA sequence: TGTGCCAGCAGCTTAGTGGCCGGGACAAGCCATTGGCCCCAGCATTTT. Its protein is CASSLVAGTSHWPQHF.

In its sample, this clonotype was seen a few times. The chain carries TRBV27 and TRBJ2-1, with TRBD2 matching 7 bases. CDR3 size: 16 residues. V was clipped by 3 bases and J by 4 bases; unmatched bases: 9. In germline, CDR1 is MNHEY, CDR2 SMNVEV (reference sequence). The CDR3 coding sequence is TGTGCCAGCAGTTTTTTGGACGGGAGGTGGTACAATGAGCAGTTCTTC. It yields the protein CASSFLDGRWYNEQFF.

The DNA of the CDR3 is TGTGCCAGCAGCTTAGAGATTAGCGGGAGCTCCTACGAGCAGTACTTC. Its translation is CASSLEISGSSYEQYF. The chain uses TRBV7-9 and TRBJ2-7; TRBD2 agrees at 9 bases. This CDR3 region has 16 residues. Germline-derived CDR1 and CDR2 are SEHNR and FQNEAQ (reference sequence). J was trimmed by 0 bases and V by 1 base; bases with no gene match: 4.

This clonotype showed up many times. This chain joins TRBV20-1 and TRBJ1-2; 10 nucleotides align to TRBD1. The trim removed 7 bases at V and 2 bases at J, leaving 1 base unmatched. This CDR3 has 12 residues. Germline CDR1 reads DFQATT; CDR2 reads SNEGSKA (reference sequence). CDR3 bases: TGCAGTGGACAGGGGGCGAACTATGGCTACACCTTC. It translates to CSGQGANYGYTF.

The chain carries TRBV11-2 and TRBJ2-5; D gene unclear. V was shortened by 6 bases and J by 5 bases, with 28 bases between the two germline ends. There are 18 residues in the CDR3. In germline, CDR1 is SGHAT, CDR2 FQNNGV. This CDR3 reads CASRFTSPRALGHETQYF. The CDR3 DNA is TGTGCCAGCAGATTTACGTCCCCTAGGGCCTTGGGTCACGAGACCCAGTACTTC.

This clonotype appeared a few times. The CDR3 here is CAWSSGLVGEQYF. The DNA for the CDR3 is TGTGCCTGGAGCTCGGGACTGGTTGGCGAGCAGTACTTC. This rearrangement joins TRBV30 to TRBJ2-7, with TRBD2 as a possible D gene (6 bases). This CDR3 contains 13 residues. Germline-derived CDR1 and CDR2 are GTSNPN and SVGIG (reference sequence). Trimming removed 3 bases at V and 6 bases at J, with 15 bases between.

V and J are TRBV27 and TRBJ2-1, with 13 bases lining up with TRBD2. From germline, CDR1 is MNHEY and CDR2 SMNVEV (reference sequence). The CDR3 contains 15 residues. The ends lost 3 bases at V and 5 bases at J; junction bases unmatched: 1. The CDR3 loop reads CASSFGTSGDNEQFF. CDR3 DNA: TGTGCCAGCAGTTTCGGGACTAGCGGGGACAATGAGCAGTTCTTC.

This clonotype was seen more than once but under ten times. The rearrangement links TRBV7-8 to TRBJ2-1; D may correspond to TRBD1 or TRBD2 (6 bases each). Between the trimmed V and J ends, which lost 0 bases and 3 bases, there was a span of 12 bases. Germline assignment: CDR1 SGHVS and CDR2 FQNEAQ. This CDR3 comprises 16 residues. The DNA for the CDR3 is TGTGCCAGCAGCTTAGCAGGGGGGAAGGGCTACAATGAGCAGTTCTTC. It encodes CASSLAGGKGYNEQFF.

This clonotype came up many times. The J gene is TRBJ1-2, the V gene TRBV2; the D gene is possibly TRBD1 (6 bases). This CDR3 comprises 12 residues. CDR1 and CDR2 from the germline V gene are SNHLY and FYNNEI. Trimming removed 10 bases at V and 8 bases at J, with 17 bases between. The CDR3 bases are TGTGCCACCCTAAGGGCAGGGGAAGGCTACACCTTC. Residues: CATLRAGEGYTF.

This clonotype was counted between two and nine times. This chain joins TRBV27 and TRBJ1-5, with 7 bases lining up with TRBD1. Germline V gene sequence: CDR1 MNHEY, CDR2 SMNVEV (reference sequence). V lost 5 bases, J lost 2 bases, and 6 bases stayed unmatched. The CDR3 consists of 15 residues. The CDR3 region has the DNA TGTGCCAGCAGTAGACAGGGAGACGGCAATCAGCCCCAGCATTTT. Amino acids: CASSRQGDGNQPQHF.

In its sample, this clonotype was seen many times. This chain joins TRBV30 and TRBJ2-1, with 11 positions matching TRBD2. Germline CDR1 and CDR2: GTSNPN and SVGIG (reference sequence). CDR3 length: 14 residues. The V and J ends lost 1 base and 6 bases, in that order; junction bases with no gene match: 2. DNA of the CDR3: TGTGCCTGGAGTGATCTAGCGGGAGGCAATGAGCAGTTCTTC. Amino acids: CAWSDLAGGNEQFF.

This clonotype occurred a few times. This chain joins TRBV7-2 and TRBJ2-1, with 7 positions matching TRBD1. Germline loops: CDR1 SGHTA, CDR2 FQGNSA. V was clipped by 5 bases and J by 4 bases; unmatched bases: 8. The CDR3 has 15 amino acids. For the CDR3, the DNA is TGTGCCAGCAGCCCCGGACAGGTTTGGTACAATGAGCAGTTCTTC. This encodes CASSPGQVWYNEQFF.

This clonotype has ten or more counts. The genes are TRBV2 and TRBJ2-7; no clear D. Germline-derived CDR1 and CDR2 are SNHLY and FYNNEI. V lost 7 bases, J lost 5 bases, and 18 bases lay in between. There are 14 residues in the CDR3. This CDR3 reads CASTASPLSDEQYF. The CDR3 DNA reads TGTGCCAGCACCGCTTCTCCTCTGTCTGACGAGCAGTACTTC.

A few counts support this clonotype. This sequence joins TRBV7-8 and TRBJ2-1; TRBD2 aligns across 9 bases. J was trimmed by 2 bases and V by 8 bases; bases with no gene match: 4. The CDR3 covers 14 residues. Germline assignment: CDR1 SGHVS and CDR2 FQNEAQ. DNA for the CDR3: TGTGCCAGCGGGCGGGAGGGTCCCTACAATGAGCAGTTCTTC. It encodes CASGREGPYNEQFF.

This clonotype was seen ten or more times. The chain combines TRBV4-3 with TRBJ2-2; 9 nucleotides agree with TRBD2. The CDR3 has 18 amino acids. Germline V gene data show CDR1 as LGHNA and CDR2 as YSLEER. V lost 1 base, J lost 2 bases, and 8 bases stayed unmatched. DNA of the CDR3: TGCGCCAGCAGCCAAGTTCTAGCGGGATGGGTTAACACCGGGGAGCTGTTTTTT. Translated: CASSQVLAGWVNTGELFF.

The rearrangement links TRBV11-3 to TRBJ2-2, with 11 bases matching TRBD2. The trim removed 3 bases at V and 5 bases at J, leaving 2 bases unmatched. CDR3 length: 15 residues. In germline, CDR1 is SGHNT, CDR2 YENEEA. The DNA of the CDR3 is TGTGCCAGCAGCTTTATAGCGGGAGGGACCGGGGAGCTGTTTTTT. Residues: CASSFIAGGTGELFF.

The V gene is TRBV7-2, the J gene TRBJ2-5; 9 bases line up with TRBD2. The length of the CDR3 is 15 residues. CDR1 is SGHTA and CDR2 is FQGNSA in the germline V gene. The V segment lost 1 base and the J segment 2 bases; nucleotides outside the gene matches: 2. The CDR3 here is CASSLGLAGQETQYF. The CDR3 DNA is TGTGCCAGCAGCTTAGGGCTAGCGGGGCAAGAGACCCAGTACTTC.

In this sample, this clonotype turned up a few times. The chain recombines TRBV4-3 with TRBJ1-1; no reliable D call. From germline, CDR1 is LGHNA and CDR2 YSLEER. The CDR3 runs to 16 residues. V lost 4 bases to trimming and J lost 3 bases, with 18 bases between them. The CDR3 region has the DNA TGCGCCAGCAGCCCAGGCCGGTATGAGGCGGACACTGAAGCTTTCTTT. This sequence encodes CASSPGRYEADTEAFF.

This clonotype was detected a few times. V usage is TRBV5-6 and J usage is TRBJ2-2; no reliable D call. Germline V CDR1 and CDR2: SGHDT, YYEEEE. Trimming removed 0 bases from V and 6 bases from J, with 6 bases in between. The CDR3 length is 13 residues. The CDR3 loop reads CASSLEVAGELFF. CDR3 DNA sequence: TGTGCCAGCAGCTTGGAGGTGGCCGGGGAGCTGTTTTTT.

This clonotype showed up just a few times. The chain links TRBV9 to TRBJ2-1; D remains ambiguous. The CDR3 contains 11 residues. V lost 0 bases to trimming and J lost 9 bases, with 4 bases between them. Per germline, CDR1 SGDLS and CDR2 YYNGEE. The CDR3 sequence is CASSVDSEQFF. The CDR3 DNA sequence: TGTGCCAGCAGCGTAGATAGTGAGCAGTTCTTC.

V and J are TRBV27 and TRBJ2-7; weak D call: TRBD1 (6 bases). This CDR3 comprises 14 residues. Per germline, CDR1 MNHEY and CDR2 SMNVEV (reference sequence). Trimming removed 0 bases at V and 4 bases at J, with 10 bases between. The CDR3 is CASSLSSQGYEQYF. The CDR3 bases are TGTGCCAGCAGTTTATCGAGTCAGGGGTACGAGCAGTACTTC.

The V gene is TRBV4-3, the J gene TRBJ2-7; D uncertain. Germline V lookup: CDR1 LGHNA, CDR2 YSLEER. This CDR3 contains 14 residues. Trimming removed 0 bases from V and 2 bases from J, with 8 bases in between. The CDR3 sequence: CASSQDPGPYEQYF. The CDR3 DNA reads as TGCGCCAGCAGCCAAGATCCGGGCCCCTACGAGCAGTACTTC.

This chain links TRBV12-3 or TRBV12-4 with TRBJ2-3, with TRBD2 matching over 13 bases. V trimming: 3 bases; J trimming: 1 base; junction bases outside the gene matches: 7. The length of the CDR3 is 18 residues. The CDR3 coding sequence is TGTGCCAGCAGTTTGTGGACTAGCGGGAGCTCTGGCACAGATACGCAGTATTTT. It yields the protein CASSLWTSGSSGTDTQYF.

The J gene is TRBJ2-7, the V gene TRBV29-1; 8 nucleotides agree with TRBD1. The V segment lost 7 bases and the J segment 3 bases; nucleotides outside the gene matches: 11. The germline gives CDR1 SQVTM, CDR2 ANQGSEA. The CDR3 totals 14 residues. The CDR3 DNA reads TGCAGCGGGGCTGCAGGGGGCCCCAACTACGAGCAGTACTTC. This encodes CSGAAGGPNYEQYF.

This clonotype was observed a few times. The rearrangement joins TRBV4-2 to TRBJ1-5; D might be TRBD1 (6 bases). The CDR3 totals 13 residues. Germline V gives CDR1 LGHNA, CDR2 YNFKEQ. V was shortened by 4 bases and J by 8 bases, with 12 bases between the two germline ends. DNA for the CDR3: TGTGCCAGCAGCCCCGGCGAGGGGGAGCCCCAGCATTTT. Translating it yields CASSPGEGEPQHF.